The 10 T cell receptor beta chains given below trace back to one sample, sequenced in a study of T cell responses to AZD1222 COVID-19 vaccine (dated by TCRdb to the early 2020s). Library prep was done by the immunoSEQ multiplex PCR assay. TCRdb stores this immuneACCESS table with in-frame sequences only. Part of the clones is absent; in the studies checked, under half of the shortfall reflects unresolved V genes, and no reason is known for the rest. Across this sample there are approximately 50,000 clones, with 88% seen only once. The ten most abundant clones make up about 15% of the sample. This sample's time point label indicates: baseline before first vaccination. The sequences come from peripheral blood, collected on day 0 of AZD1222 vaccination. The source is an adult in good health.

The chain recombines TRBV7-2 with TRBJ2-1, with 11 nucleotides matching TRBD2. V shed 2 bases and J 7 bases; nucleotides not matched to a gene: 7. Germline CDR1 is SGHTA and CDR2 is FQGNSA. This CDR3 has 16 amino acids. The DNA for the CDR3 is TGTGCCAGCAGCTTAAACCCTCCTAGCGGGAGGAATGAGCAGTTCTTC. Protein: CASSLNPPSGRNEQFF.

V and J are TRBV30 and TRBJ1-2, with TRBD1 matching 9 bases. V lost 0 bases and J lost 7; bases outside the gene matches: 6. There are 14 residues in the CDR3. Germline CDR1 is GTSNPN and CDR2 is SVGIG (reference sequence). CDR3 DNA sequence: TGTGCCTGGAGTGTACAGGGGACAGGGTTTGGCTACACCTTC. It codes for CAWSVQGTGFGYTF.

The J gene is TRBJ2-4, the V gene TRBV3-1 (or the pseudogene TRBV3-2), with 9 bases lining up with TRBD1. Trimming took 4 bases from V and 3 from J; bases not matched to a gene: 4. The CDR3 loop spans 15 amino acids. From germline, CDR1 is LGHDT and CDR2 YNNKEL (reference sequence). Written as DNA, the CDR3 is TGTGCCAGCAGCCGGACAGGGGAGGGCAAAAACATTCAGTACTTC. Its protein is CASSRTGEGKNIQYF.

The rearrangement joins TRBV12-3 or TRBV12-4 to TRBJ2-4, with a weak D call TRBD1 (5 bases). With 7 bases removed from V and 8 bases from J, the gap between germline ends came to 15 bases. The CDR3 length is 13 residues. CDR3 residues: CASTVDTPDIQYF. CDR3 bases: TGTGCCAGCACTGTGGACACTCCAGACATTCAGTACTTC.

The chain links TRBV27 to TRBJ2-7; D tentatively reads TRBD1 or TRBD2 (5 bases each). CDR3 length equals 12 residues. Germline V gene lookup returns CDR1 MNHEY and CDR2 SMNVEV (reference sequence). V was trimmed by 4 bases and J by 7 bases, leaving 11 bases between them. In DNA form, the CDR3 reads TGTGCCAGCAGTTCCCCTTGGGGGGAGCAGTACTTC. This codes for CASSSPWGEQYF.

The chain couples TRBV19 to TRBJ2-7; 9 bases match TRBD1. Germline trimming cut 5 bases from V and 2 bases from J; bases unmatched to any gene: 7. The CDR3 is made up of 15 amino acids. Germline V gives CDR1 LNHDA, CDR2 SQIVND (reference sequence). This chain's CDR3 is CASSPWTGEAYEQYF. For the CDR3, the DNA is TGTGCCAGTAGTCCCTGGACAGGGGAGGCCTACGAGCAGTACTTC.

The chain links TRBV4-2 to TRBJ2-7, with D possibly being TRBD2 (6 bases). The germline V gene encodes CDR1 LGHNA and CDR2 YNFKEQ. V was shortened by 0 bases and J by 5 bases, with 17 bases between the two germline ends. The CDR3 has 16 amino acids. CDR3 protein: CASSQEARAGFNEQYF. The CDR3 DNA reads TGTGCCAGCAGCCAAGAGGCCCGTGCGGGGTTCAACGAGCAGTACTTC.

This clone was picked up one time. This CDR3 is CAWSATGRNQPQHF. The CDR3 bases are TGTGCCTGGAGTGCTACAGGGCGCAATCAGCCCCAGCATTTT. V usage is TRBV30 and J usage is TRBJ1-5; possible D gene TRBD1, 6 bases. The CDR3 spans 14 residues. The ends were cut back, 1 base at V and 2 bases at J, with 9 bases in the middle. Germline lookup yields CDR1 GTSNPN and CDR2 SVGIG (reference sequence).

The chain recombines TRBV19 with TRBJ1-5; 7 nucleotides match TRBD1. Germline V CDR1 and CDR2: LNHDA, SQIVND (reference sequence). The CDR3 spans 14 residues. The J segment lost 4 bases and the V segment lost 5 bases, leaving 5 bases of the junction unmatched. CDR3 in DNA: TGTGCCAGTAGTTCACAGGGGCCAAATCAGCCCCAGCATTTT. Its translation is CASSSQGPNQPQHF.

V usage is TRBV3-1 (or the pseudogene TRBV3-2) and J usage is TRBJ2-1, with D unresolved. The CDR3 has 16 amino acids. The germline V gene has CDR1 LGHDT and CDR2 YNNKEL (reference sequence). The V and J ends lost 0 bases and 0 bases respectively, with 9 bases between them. CDR3 region: CASSQDLLSSYNEQFF. The CDR3 DNA sequence: TGTGCCAGCAGCCAAGATCTATTAAGCTCCTACAATGAGCAGTTCTTC.